Given below is one T cell receptor (beta chain) in context. Its cognate antigen has yet to be identified. Base qualities are not recorded, but no much larger clone differs from it by a single base. This specimen comes from a study of cytomegalovirus exposure and HLA in healthy donors (dated by TCRdb to the late 2010s). General notes on the study: In an earlier analysis of 550 to 750 of the donors, 250 to 350 Gb of sequence data and some 100 million unique TCR beta sequences from 180 million or so T cells were reported. About 280 gigabases of sequencing data and roughly 90 million unique TCR sequences were included in an early release covering 550 to 650 HLA-typed donors. The genetic ancestry cluster associated with self-reported Caucasian donors included approximately 85% of the roughly 400 genotyped donors. The study aimed to test whether cataloging public T cell receptors could reveal signatures of past pathogen exposure. The T cell repertoires of 700 or so subjects were profiled by immunosequencing and related to cytomegalovirus serostatus. Besides the first cohort of 550 to 750 subjects, a separate validation cohort made up of about 120 different subjects was used. The study combined high-throughput TCR immunosequencing, statistical association of individual TCRs with disease status, and machine learning to predict cytomegalovirus infection status. To study patterns of TCR occurrence, a later analysis re-analyzed previously published TCR beta repertoires from around 700 donors and added high-resolution HLA genotyping. The later analysis used no new phenotypic data to find candidate immune exposures, relying instead on TCR beta sequences and their occurrence across donors. An earlier analysis of 587 of the donors applied high-throughput TCR beta sequencing to assess whether each TCR beta V gene segment acted as functional or pseudogenic. Donor age, sex, ethnicity and CMV serostatus were compiled together with the repertoire data. A later genetic analysis used genome-wide SNP genotypes for about 60% of the 666 donors, treating that subset as a discovery cohort. Every discovery cohort repertoire had been produced on one sequencing platform. Class I and class II HLA loci were covered by the typing at four-digit resolution. The number of donors typed differed by locus, with 629-630 for A, B, C, DRB1 and DQB1, around 500 for DQA1, 600 to 610 for DPA1, and approximately 470 for DPB1. Four or five DR-DQ haplotypes were handled as single units for association and clustering, since linkage in the cohort was strong. Across 300 to 500 genotyped donors of the cohort, an average of 235,054 unique TCR beta nucleotide sequences per donor were sequenced, and roughly 18% of those sequences were non-productive. Results the study describes overall, beyond this receptor: The earlier analysis of about 600 of the donors excluded 15 to 20 rarely observed V segments, including chromosome 9 orphons, because counts were too low. In a later analysis, TCR association rates were found to vary across HLA loci, with the most associated TCRs seen for DRB1 alleles and the fewest for HLA-C alleles. Because HLA typing was missing for some donors at each locus, association tests included only the typed subset. A few of the identified cytomegalovirus-associated TCR beta chains were confirmed in vitro to be specific for cytomegalovirus antigens. When HLA alleles, especially DR and DQ, strongly co-occurred, TCR associations were difficult to assign to individual alleles. Compared with the 666-donor mean, donors in an Asian-associated ancestry cluster had fewer N-insertions in productive TCRs, according to a later genetic analysis. The classifier was reported to diagnose cytomegalovirus status with high specificity and sensitivity in both the original and validation cohorts. A later genetic analysis associated a missense DCLRE1C variant with V-gene and J-gene trimming of TCR beta chains, and an independent cohort replicated the association. A later analysis found that most CMV-associated TCR beta chains appeared HLA-restricted, with HLA associations seemingly driven largely by CMV exposure. An earlier analysis of roughly 570 of the donors showed that most TCR beta V segments appeared in productive rearrangements either about 90% or about 30% of the time, which broadly matched IMGT annotations. A group of highly shared sequence variants was considered likely to be a technical artifact of the sequencing pipeline. A later analysis reported that several top co-occurrence clusters appeared linked to parvovirus B19, influenza, CMV and Epstein-Barr virus. For the cohort, immune exposure information was limited to CMV serostatus. Sequencing depth was assumed to be roughly uniform across donors in the presence/absence analyses, though that assumption may not hold. The 87-base-pair reads could not distinguish some IMGT-functional V segments, including TRBV6-2 and TRBV6-3, so those segments were excluded. It was suggested by the authors that the approach could potentially be generalized to other disease states and immunological phenotypes. The study gave a list of under 200 TCR beta chains associated with cytomegalovirus. A further reported finding was that TCR beta sequences accurately predicted the HLA-A and HLA-B alleles for most subjects in the first cohort. Across donors, most TCR sequences were observed very rarely, whereas some public TCRs were present in many individuals. Correlated functional status among segregating V segments might reflect linkage disequilibrium, but an unknown experimental factor could not be ruled out. Specific HLA alleles were associated with roughly 16,000 TCR beta sequences at a false discovery rate of 0.05 in a later analysis. A later analysis found that HLA-associated TCR beta chains were more clonally expanded and had lower generation probabilities than equally common non-associated chains. This cohort had only TCR beta chains sequenced, and the lack of alpha or paired-chain data limited which features could be detected.

Counted from cysteine to phenylalanine, this CDR3 has 14 amino acids. The entry retains the CDR3 DNA only, 42 bases that are in frame from base 1. The germline V gene (reference sequence) supplies CDR1 SEHNR and CDR2 FQNEAQ. The library was obtained by the immunoSEQ multiplex PCR assay. For the multiplex PCR, a mixture combining 60 forward primers for TCR Vbeta segments and 13 reverse primers for TCR Jbeta segments was used. A multiplex PCR assay on genomic DNA amplified the CDR3 region of rearranged TCR beta genes. On the Illumina HiSeq System, the amplified TCR beta libraries were sequenced as 87-base-pair reads. The original pipeline was this. Across the 670 or so repertoires, a later analysis counted 80 million or so unique TCR beta chains, approximately 10 million of which were shared by at least two donors. Raw reads were error-corrected and collapsed into unique sequences by a nearest-neighbor algorithm in which closely related sequences were merged to remove PCR and sequencing errors. Alignment of CDR3 sequences to IMGT reference sequences was used to assign V, D and J gene segments. For a sequence to be retained, a match of at least six nucleotides was required to both a V gene segment and a J gene segment. Rearrangements were classified as productive when the CDR3 lacked stop codons and remained in frame with V and J, and all other rearrangements were classified as non-productive. Following IMGT convention, CDR3 was defined as the stretch from the second conserved V-encoded cysteine to the conserved J-encoded phenylalanine. The earlier analysis of about 640 of the donors excluded any sequence lacking an unambiguous match to a single V gene segment. In an earlier analysis of 587 of the donors, V segments were called functional above 56.7% productive rearrangements and were called segregating when the between-donor standard deviation exceeded 5%. To diagnose cytomegalovirus status from the catalog of TCR beta chain sequences, a statistical classification framework was built. A later analysis assigned V and J genes by comparing TCR nucleotide sequences with IMGT/GENE-DB human TR gene sequences. The TCRdist pipeline was used in a later analysis to assign CDR3 sequences and most-parsimonious VDJ recombination scenarios. In a later analysis, every TCR beta chain was defined by the combination of its CDR3 amino acid sequence and its V-gene family, and reads without a unique V-gene family were dropped. To address suspected cross-contamination and a sequencing artifact, a later analysis removed over 500 highly shared, low-generation-probability nucleotide sequences. In a later analysis, a clonal expansion index was calculated for each public chain from normalized within-repertoire ranks of inferred template counts. In a later analysis, generation probabilities were computed using a VDJ recombination model fitted to out-of-frame rearrangements, and the results were checked against IGoR. A later analysis scored TCR-TCR, TCR-HLA and TCR-CMV co-occurrence with hypergeometric tests, applying a repertoire-size bias correction to TCR pairs. To estimate false discovery rates, a later analysis permuted the HLA or CMV assignments 20 times. In a later analysis, co-occurring TCRs were grouped with DBSCAN, and TCRdist sequence similarity was added when clustering was performed within HLA-allele-positive subsets. Repertoires with fewer than 30,000 or more than 120,000 public chains were left out of co-occurrence clustering, as were four to six repertoires with anomalous nucleotide sharing. In its TCRdb copy, this immuneACCESS table keeps in-frame sequences only and misses some clones. Where compared with another copy, unresolved V genes explain less than half of these, and the others have no known cause. V and J calls and clone size are copied from that table; D and trimming were computed from the DNA. Across this sample there are about 190,000 clones, with around 85% seen only once. The ten largest clones take up around 4% of the sample.

In total, roughly 710 healthy bone marrow donors made up the cohort. Cohort members were all nominally healthy when sampled, although unrecorded immune exposures were likely present. The donor was CMV seronegative and belonged to the group of 352 seronegative cohort members. Every donor gave a peripheral blood sample, and the peripheral blood mononuclear cells from that sample were used for TCR beta sequencing. The Qiagen DNeasy Blood Extraction Kit was used to extract genomic DNA from the blood cell samples. Sequenced sample: PBMCs. The chain couples TRBV7-9 to TRBJ2-5; 8 bases in between match TRBD1. The J call may be wrong; the DNA end is better matched by TRBJ2-7. The receptor comes from a man aged 50 or older in good health and CMV-seronegative. At the DNA level, the sequence is TGTGCCAGCAGCCCCGGGACAGGAGTCTACGAGCAGTACTTC. Translated, it reads CASSPGTGVYEQYF.